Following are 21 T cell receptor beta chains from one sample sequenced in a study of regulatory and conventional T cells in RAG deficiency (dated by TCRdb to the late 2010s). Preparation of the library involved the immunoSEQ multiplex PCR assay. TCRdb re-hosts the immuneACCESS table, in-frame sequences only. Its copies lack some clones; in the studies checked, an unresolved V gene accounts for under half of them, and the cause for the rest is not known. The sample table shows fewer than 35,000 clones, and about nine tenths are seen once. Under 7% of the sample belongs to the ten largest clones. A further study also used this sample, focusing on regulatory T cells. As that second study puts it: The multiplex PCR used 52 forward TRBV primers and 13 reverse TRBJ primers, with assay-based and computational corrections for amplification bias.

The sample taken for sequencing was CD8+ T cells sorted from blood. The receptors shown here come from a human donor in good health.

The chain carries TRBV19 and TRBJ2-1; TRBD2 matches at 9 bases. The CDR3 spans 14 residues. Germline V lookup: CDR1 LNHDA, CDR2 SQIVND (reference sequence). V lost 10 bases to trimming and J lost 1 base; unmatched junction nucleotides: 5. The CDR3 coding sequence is TGTGCCACGGCGGGAGGGCCTTCCTACAATGAGCAGTTCTTC. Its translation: CATAGGPSYNEQFF. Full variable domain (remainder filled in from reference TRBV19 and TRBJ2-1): DGGITQSPKYLFRKEGQNVTLSCEQNLNHDAMYWYRQDPGQGLRLIYYSQIVNDFQKGDIAEGYSVSREKKESFPLTVTSAQKNPTAFYLCATAGGPSYNEQFFGPGTRLTVL.

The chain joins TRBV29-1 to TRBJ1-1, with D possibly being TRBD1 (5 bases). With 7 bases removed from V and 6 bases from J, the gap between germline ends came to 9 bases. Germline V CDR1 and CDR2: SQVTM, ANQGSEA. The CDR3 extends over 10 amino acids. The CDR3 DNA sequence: TGCAGCGGTGGGGGGTCTGAAGCTTTCTTT. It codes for CSGGGSEAFF.

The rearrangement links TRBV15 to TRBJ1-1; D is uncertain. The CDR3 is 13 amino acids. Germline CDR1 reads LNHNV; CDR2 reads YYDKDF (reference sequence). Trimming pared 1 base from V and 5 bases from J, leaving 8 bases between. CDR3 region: CATSRVRGTEAFF. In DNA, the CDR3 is TGTGCCACCAGCAGAGTTAGAGGGACTGAAGCTTTCTTT.

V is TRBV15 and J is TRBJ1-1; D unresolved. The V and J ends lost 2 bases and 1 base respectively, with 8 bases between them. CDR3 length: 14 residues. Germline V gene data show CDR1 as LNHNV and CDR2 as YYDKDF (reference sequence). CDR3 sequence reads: CATSRSGSNTEAFF. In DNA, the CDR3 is TGTGCCACCAGCAGATCGGGTTCGAACACTGAAGCTTTCTTT.

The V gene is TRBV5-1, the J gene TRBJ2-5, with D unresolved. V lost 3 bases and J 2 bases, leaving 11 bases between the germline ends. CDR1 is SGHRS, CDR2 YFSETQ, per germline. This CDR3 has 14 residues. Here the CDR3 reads CASSSVDLQETQYF. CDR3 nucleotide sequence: TGCGCCAGCAGCTCCGTCGACCTTCAAGAGACCCAGTACTTC.

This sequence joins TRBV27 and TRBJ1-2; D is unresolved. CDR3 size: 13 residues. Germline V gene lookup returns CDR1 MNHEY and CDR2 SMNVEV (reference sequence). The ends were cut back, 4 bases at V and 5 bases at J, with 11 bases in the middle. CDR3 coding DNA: TGTGCCAGCAGTTCCCCGGAGGGTTATGGCTACACCTTC. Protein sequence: CASSSPEGYGYTF.

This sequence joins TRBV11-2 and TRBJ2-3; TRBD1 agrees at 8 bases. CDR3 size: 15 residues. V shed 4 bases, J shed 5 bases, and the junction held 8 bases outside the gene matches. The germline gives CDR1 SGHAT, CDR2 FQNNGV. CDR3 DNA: TGTGCCAGCAGCTCGTCCGGGACAGGCCAAGATACGCAGTATTTT. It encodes CASSSSGTGQDTQYF.

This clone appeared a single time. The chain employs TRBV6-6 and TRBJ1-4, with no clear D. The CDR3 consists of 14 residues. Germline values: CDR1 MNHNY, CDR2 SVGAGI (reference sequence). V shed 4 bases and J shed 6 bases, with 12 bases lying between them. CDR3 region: CASSSREWDEKLFF. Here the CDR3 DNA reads TGTGCCAGCAGTTCCCGGGAATGGGATGAAAAACTGTTTTTT.

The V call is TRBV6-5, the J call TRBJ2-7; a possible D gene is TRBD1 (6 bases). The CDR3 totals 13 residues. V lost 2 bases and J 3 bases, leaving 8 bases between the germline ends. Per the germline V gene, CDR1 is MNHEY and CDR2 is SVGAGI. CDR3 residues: CASSYRDNYEQYF. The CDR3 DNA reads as TGTGCCAGCAGTTACCGGGACAACTACGAGCAGTACTTC.

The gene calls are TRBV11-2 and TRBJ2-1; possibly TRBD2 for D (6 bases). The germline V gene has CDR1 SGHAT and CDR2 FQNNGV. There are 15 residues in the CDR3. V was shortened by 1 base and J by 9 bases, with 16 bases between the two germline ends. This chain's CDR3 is CASSLAGEEGSEQFF. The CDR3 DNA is TGTGCCAGCAGCTTAGCGGGAGAGGAGGGTAGTGAGCAGTTCTTC. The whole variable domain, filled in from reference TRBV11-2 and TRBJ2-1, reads EAGVAQSPRYKIIEKRQSVAFWCNPISGHATLYWYQQILGQGPKLLIQFQNNGVVDDSQLPKDRFSAERLKGVDSTLKIQPAKLEDSAVYLCASSLAGEEGSEQFFGPGTRLTVL.

The CDR3: CASSLAGREEPEQYF. As DNA, the CDR3 is TGTGCCAGCAGCTTGGCAGGACGGGAGGAGCCCGAGCAGTACTTC. This chain connects TRBV5-4 to TRBJ2-7; 7 positions agree with TRBD2. The CDR3 runs 15 residues. Losses at the gene ends were 0 bases for V and 6 bases for J; bases not matched to a gene: 9. Per germline, CDR1 SGHNT and CDR2 YYREEE (reference sequence).

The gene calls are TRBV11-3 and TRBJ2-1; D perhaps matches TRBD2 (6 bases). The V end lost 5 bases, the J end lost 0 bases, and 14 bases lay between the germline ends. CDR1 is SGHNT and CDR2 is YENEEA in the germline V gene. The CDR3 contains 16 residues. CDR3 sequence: CASSRRAAISYNEQFF. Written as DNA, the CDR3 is TGTGCCAGCAGCCGGAGGGCCGCAATCTCCTACAATGAGCAGTTCTTC.

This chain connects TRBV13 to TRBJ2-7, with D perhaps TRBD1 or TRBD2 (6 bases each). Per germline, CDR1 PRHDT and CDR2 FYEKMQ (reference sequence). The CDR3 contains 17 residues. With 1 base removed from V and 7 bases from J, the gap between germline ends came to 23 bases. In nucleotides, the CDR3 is TGTGCCAGCAGCTTAGTAGGCGGGGCAGGGGTGTTTGGTGAGCAGTACTTC. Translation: CASSLVGGAGVFGEQYF.

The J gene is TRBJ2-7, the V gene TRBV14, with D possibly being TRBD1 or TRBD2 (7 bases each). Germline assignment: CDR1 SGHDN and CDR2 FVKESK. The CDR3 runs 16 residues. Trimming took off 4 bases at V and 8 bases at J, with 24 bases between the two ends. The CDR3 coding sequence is TGTGCCAGCAGCCCACTATTGACAGGGACTACGAAGAAGCAGTACTTC. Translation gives CASSPLLTGTTKKQYF.

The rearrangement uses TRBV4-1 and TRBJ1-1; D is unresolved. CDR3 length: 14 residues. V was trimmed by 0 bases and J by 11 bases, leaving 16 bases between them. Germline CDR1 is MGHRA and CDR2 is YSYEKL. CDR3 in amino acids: CASSQERDPSWAFF. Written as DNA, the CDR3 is TGCGCCAGCAGCCAAGAAAGAGACCCCAGTTGGGCTTTCTTT.

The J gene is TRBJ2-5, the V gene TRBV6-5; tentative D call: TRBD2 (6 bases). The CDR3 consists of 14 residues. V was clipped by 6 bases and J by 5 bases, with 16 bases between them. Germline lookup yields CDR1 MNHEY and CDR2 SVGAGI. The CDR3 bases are TGTGCCAGCAGCTTTTCTGGAGGGCCGGAGACCCAGTACTTC. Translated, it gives CASSFSGGPETQYF.

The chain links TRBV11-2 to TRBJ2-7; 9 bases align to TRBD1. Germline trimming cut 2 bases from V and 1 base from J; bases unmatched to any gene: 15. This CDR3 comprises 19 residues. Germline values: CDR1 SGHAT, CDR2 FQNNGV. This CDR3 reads CASSLPQYRDRERSYEQYF. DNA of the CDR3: TGTGCCAGCAGCTTACCCCAATACCGGGACAGGGAGAGATCCTACGAGCAGTACTTC. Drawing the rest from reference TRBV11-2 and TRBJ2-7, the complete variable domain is EAGVAQSPRYKIIEKRQSVAFWCNPISGHATLYWYQQILGQGPKLLIQFQNNGVVDDSQLPKDRFSAERLKGVDSTLKIQPAKLEDSAVYLCASSLPQYRDRERSYEQYFGPGTRLTVT.

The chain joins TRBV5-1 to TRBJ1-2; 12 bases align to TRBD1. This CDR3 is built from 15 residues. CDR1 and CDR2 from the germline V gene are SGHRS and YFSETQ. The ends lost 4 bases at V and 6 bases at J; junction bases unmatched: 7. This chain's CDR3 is CASSPRGQGADGYTF. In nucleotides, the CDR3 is TGCGCCAGCAGCCCGCGGGGACAGGGGGCAGATGGCTACACCTTC.

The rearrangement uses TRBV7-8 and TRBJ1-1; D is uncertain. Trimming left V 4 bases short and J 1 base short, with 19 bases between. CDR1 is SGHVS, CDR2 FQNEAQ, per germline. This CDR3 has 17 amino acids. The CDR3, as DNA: TGTGCCAGCAGCTCGATTCGGGTCATAGGAACGAACACTGAAGCTTTCTTT. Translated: CASSSIRVIGTNTEAFF.

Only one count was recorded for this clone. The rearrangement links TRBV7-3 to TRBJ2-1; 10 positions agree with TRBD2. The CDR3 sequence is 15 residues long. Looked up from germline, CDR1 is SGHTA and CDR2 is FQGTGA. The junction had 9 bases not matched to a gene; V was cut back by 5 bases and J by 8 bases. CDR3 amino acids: CASSLEREGEDEQFF. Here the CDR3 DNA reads TGTGCCAGCAGCCTAGAGCGGGAGGGCGAAGATGAGCAGTTCTTC.

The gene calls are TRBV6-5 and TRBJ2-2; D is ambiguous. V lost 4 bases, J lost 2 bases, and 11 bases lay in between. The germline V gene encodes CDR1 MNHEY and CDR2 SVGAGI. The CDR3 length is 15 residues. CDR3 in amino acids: CASSSEAFNTGELFF. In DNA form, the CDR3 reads TGTGCCAGCAGTTCCGAGGCGTTCAACACCGGGGAGCTGTTTTTT.